This paragraph covers one T cell receptor (beta chain) sequence. No antigen is known for it. The source of the sample is a study of blood T cells in healthy people across ages. Whole-study results and caveats: Diversity of TCR beta per million T cells declined in a roughly linear way with age.

With 1 base removed from V and 8 bases from J, the gap between germline ends came to 14 bases. Germline V gives CDR1 LGHNA, CDR2 YSLEER. The CDR3 spans 14 residues. Combining a sample-barcoded 5' primer with a J-beta primer mix, a second PCR ran for 7 to 11 cycles. TCRdb ran MiXCR on the 5' RACE reads and lists one entry per CDR3 protein. Counted here are around 1,900,000 distinct CDR3 sequences, about two fifths occurring once; the ten biggest clones make up 23%. They isolated at least 6 million PBMCs from each sample. With each sample, at least 5.5 micrograms of total RNA were extracted. The chain links TRBV4-3 to TRBJ1-2; TRBD1 might be the D (5 bases). The sequenced sample consisted of blood. This clonotype originated in a human donor in good health. The CDR3 sequence is CASSQVLGERGYTF. CDR3 bases: TGCGCCAGCAGCCAAGTGCTAGGGGAAAGAGGCTACACCTTC.